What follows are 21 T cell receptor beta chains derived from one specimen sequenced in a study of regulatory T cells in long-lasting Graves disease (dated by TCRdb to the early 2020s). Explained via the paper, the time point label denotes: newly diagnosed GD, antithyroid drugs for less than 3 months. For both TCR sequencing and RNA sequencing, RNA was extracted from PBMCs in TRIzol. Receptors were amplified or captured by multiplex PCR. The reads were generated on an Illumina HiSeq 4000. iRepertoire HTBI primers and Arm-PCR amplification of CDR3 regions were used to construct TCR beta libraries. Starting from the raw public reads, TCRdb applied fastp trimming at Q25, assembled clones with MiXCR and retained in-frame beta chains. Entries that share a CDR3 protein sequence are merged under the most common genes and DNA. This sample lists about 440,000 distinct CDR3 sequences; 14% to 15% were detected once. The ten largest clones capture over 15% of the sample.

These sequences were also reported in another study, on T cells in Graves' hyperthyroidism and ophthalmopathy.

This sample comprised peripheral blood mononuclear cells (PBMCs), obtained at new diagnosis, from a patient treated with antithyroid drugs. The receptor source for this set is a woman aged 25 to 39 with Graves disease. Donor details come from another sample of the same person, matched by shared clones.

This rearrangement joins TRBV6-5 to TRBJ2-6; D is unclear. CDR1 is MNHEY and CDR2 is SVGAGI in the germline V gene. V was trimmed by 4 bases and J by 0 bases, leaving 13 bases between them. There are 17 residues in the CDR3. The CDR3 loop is CASSLAGPFSGANVLTF. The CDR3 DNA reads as TGTGCCAGCAGTTTGGCAGGTCCCTTCTCTGGGGCCAACGTCCTGACTTTC.

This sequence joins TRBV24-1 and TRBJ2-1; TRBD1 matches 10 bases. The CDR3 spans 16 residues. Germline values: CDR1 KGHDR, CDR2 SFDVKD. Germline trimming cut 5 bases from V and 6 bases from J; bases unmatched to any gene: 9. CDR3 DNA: TGTGCCACCAGTGCTCCGGGACAGGGGTCCATCAATGAGCAGTTCTTC. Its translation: CATSAPGQGSINEQFF.

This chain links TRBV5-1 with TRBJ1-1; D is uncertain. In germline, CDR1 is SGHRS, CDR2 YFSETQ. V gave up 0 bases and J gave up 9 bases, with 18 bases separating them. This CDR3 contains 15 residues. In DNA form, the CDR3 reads TGCGCCAGCAGCTTGGACAGCCGGGCATATGGGCAAGCTTTCTTT. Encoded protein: CASSLDSRAYGQAFF. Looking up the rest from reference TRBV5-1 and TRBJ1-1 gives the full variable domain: KAGVTQTPRYLIKTRGQQVTLSCSPISGHRSVSWYQQTPGQGLQFLFEYFSETQRNKGNFPGRFSGRQFSNSRSEMNVSTLELGDSALYLCASSLDSRAYGQAFFGQGTRLTVV.

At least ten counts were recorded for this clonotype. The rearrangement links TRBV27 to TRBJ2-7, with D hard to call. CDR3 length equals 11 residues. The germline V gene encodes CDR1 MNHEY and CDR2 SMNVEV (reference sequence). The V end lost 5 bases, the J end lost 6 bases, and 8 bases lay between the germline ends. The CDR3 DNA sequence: TGTGCCAGCAGTCACTTCAGCGAGCAGTACTTC. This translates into CASSHFSEQYF.

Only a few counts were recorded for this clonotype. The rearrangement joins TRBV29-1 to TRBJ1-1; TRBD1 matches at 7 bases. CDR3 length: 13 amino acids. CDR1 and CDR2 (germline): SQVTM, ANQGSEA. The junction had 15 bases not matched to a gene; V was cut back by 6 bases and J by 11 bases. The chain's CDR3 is CSVQNSVRGFAFF. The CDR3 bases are TGCAGCGTCCAAAACTCGGTCAGGGGGTTTGCTTTCTTT.

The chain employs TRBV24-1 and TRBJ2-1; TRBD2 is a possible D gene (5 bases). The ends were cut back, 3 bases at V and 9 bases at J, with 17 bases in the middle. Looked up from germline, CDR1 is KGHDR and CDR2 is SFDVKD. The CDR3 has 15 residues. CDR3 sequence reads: CATSDRATLVAEQFF. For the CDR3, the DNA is TGTGCCACCAGTGATCGCGCCACACTAGTCGCTGAGCAGTTCTTC.

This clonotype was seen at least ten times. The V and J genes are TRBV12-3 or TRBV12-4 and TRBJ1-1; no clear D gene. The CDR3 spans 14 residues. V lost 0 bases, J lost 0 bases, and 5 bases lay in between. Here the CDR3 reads CASSLAGVNTEAFF. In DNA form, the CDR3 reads TGTGCCAGCAGTTTAGCAGGAGTGAACACTGAAGCTTTCTTT.

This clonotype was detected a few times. In nucleotides, the CDR3 is TGCGCCAGCAGTGGGGGGGATCTCTACGAGCAGTACTTC. Amino acids: CASSGGDLYEQYF. V and J are TRBV10-1 and TRBJ2-7, with a possible D match to TRBD2 (6 bases). The germline gives CDR1 WNHNN, CDR2 SYGVQD (reference sequence). This CDR3 is 13 amino acids long. V lost 4 bases and J 3 bases, leaving 10 bases between the germline ends.

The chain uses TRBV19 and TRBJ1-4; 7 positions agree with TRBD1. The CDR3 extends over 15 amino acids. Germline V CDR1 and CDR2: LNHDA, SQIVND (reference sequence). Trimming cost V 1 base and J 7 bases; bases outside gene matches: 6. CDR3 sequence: CASSIGPGGGEKLFF. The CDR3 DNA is TGTGCCAGTAGTATAGGTCCAGGGGGAGGTGAAAAACTGTTTTTT.

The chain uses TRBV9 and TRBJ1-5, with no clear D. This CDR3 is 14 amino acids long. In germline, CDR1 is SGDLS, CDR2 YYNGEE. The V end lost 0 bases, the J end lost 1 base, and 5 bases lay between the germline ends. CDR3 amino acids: CASSVAMSNQPQHF. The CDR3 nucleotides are TGTGCCAGCAGCGTAGCTATGAGCAATCAGCCCCAGCATTTT.

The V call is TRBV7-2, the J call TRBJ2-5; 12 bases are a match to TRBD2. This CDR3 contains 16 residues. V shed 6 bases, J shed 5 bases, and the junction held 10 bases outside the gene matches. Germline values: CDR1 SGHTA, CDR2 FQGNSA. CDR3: CASSRGLAGTGETQYF. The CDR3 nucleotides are TGTGCCAGCAGTCGTGGACTAGCGGGAACGGGGGAGACCCAGTACTTC. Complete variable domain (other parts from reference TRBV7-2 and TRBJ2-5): GAGVSQSPSNKVTEKGKDVELRCDPISGHTALYWYRQSLGQGLEFLIYFQGNSAPDKSGLPSDRFSAERTGGSVSTLTIQRTQQEDSAVYLCASSRGLAGTGETQYFGPGTRLLVL.

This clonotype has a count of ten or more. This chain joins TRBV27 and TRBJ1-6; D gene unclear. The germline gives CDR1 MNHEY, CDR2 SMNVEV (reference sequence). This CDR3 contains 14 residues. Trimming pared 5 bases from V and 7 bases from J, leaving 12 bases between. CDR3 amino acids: CASSRGPPNSPLHF. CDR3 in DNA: TGTGCCAGCAGTCGAGGACCGCCGAATTCACCCCTCCACTTT.

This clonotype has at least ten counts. CDR3: CASSLATGGGYEQYF. Here the CDR3 DNA reads TGTGCCAGCAGTTTAGCTACAGGGGGCGGGTACGAGCAGTACTTC. V and J are TRBV27 and TRBJ2-7, with 9 bases aligning to TRBD1. Losses at the gene ends were 2 bases for V and 4 bases for J; bases not matched to a gene: 6. Germline V CDR1 and CDR2: MNHEY, SMNVEV (reference sequence). The CDR3 length is 15 residues.

CDR3 DNA: TGTGCCAGCAGTTACTTCCAGGTGACAGATACGCAGTATTTT. Its translation: CASSYFQVTDTQYF. J is TRBJ2-3 and V is TRBV6-2 or TRBV6-3, with D hard to call. This CDR3 region has 14 residues. In germline, CDR1 is MNHEY, CDR2 SVGEGT. The V gene lost 1 base and the J gene lost 3 bases, with 8 bases spanning the gap.

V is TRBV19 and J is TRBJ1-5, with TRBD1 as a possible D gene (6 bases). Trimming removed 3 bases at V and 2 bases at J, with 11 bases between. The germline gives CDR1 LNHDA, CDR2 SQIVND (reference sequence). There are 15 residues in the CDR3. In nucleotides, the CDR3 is TGTGCCAGTAGTATCAGGGGCGTCGGCAATCAGCCCCAGCATTTT. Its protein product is CASSIRGVGNQPQHF.

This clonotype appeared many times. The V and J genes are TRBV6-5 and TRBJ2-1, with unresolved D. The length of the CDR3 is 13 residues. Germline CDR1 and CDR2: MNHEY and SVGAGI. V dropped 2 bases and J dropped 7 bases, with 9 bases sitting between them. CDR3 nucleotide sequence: TGTGCCAGCAGTTACCAGTGGGGAAATGAGCAGTTCTTC. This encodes CASSYQWGNEQFF.

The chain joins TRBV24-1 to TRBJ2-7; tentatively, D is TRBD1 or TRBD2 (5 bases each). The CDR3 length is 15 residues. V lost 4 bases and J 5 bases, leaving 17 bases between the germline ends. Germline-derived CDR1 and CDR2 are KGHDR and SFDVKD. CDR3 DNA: TGTGCCACCAGTGACCCCGGGGAAGGGGATAACGAGCAGTACTTC. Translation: CATSDPGEGDNEQYF.

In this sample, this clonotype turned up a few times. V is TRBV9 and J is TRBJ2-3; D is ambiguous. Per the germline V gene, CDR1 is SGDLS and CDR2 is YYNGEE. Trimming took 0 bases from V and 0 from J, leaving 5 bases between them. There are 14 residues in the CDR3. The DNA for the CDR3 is TGTGCCAGCAGCGTAGGTGTCAGCACAGATACGCAGTATTTT. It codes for CASSVGVSTDTQYF.

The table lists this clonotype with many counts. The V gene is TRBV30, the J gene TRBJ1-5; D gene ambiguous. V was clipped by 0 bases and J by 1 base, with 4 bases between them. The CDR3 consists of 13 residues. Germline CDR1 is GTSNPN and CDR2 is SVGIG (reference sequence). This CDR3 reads CAWSVRSNQPQHF. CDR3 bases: TGTGCCTGGAGTGTACGGAGCAATCAGCCCCAGCATTTT.

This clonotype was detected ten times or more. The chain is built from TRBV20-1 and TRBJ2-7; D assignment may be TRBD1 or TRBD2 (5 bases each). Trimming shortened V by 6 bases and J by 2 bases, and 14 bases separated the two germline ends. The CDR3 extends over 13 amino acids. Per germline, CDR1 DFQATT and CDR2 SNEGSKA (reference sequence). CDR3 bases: TGCAGTGCGTCCCCCGGGACCCCCTACGAGCAGTACTTC. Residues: CSASPGTPYEQYF.

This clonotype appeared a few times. Here the CDR3 DNA reads TGTGCCAGCAGGTTTTGGGTCGGTGATTCACCCCTCCACTTT. This gives the protein CASRFWVGDSPLHF. The chain couples TRBV7-2 to TRBJ1-6; no firm D call. Germline-derived CDR1 and CDR2 are SGHTA and FQGNSA. Trimming removed 6 bases at V and 8 bases at J, with 14 bases between. CDR3 length equals 14 residues.